This is a list of T cell receptor beta chains from one sample in a study of graft-versus-host responses after intestinal transplantation. Only in-frame clones appear in the TCRdb table, and some are missing; sequencing was by immunoSEQ multiplex PCR. The repertoire holds 73,000 or so clones, with 90% as singletons. These receptors' antigens are unknown. Sample: unstimulated CD8+ T cells sorted from spleen or lymph node cells, taken before transplant. The receptors stem from a human donor who was the organ donor for an intestinal transplant. Each CDR3 is given without its conserved first and last residue. Fields, in order: CDR3 protein, V gene, D gene, clone size, J gene. D genes are given only for firm matches. Clone size, where shown, is once, few, many, or a class for clones that have expanded.

ASSRQTKAYNEQF,TRBV27,NA,NA,TRBJ2-1
ASRSFTEAF,TRBV6-5,NA,NA,TRBJ1-1
AKRTSGSSTDTQY,TRBV2,TRBD2,NA,TRBJ2-3
ASSLEGQLILGSDYGYT,TRBV7-9,NA,NA,TRBJ1-2
ASSLSPTGGYYGYT,TRBV5-1,TRBD1,NA,TRBJ1-2
ASSLPGGPNTIY,TRBV7-9,NA,NA,TRBJ1-3
ASSAAALWGPLWETQY,TRBV25-1,NA,once,TRBJ2-5
ASSQGQGWAEAF,TRBV27,TRBD1,once,TRBJ1-1
ASSVGGRSPLH,TRBV9,NA,NA,TRBJ1-6
ASTNQETQY,TRBV6-5,NA,NA,TRBJ2-5
ANLKQGAGNEQF,TRBV2,TRBD1,NA,TRBJ2-1
ASSLSGGGTRNTIY,TRBV27,NA,NA,TRBJ1-3
ASSPNRGGSTEAF,TRBV4-1,TRBD1,NA,TRBJ1-1
ASSIAGNGYT,TRBV19,NA,NA,TRBJ1-2
ASSQDTSGGTDTQY,TRBV4-3,TRBD2,NA,TRBJ2-3
SANPGLAGVADTQY,TRBV29-1,TRBD2,NA,TRBJ2-3
ASWLPGGNTIY,TRBV5-4,NA,NA,TRBJ1-3
ASSQAEGTYSNQPQH,TRBV14,NA,NA,TRBJ1-5
ASSLRLDQYQETQY,TRBV5-5,NA,NA,TRBJ2-5
ASSLDDRGGYGYT,TRBV4-2,TRBD1,NA,TRBJ1-2
ASSLAGGSNQPQH,TRBV5-1,TRBD1,NA,TRBJ1-5
ASMAAFSYNEQF,TRBV7-9,NA,NA,TRBJ2-1
ASSEETPGGAYNSPLH,TRBV6-1,TRBD1,NA,TRBJ1-6
ASLPWSDPRLDNEQF,TRBV2,NA,NA,TRBJ2-1
ASSIDRSNQPQH,TRBV5-5,NA,NA,TRBJ1-5
ASSWDSHYGYT,TRBV13,TRBD1,NA,TRBJ1-2
ASSGGMGGNGYT,TRBV10-2,NA,NA,TRBJ1-2
ASSQDRGHEKLF,TRBV28,TRBD1,NA,TRBJ1-4
ASPQDLAKNIQY,TRBV9,NA,NA,TRBJ2-4
ATRGGQGLSPLH,TRBV28,TRBD1,NA,TRBJ1-6
ASSGGQIPGNTIY,TRBV13,TRBD1,NA,TRBJ1-3
ASSLVGPGSNQPQH,TRBV5-1,NA,NA,TRBJ1-5
ASSQERTGRGETQY,TRBV4-1,NA,NA,TRBJ2-5
ASSEAEGVVLNVKIGYT,TRBV6-1,NA,NA,TRBJ1-2
ASSERTGISPEAF,TRBV7-4,NA,NA,TRBJ1-1
ASSPETGGKGTEAF,TRBV18,TRBD1,NA,TRBJ1-1
AWSLDPQGFYGYT,TRBV30,NA,NA,TRBJ1-2
ASSADGINEKLF,TRBV28,NA,once,TRBJ1-4
ATSRSKTGVSPLH,TRBV15,TRBD1,NA,TRBJ1-6
ASSADIGRMINQPQH,TRBV6-1,NA,NA,TRBJ1-5
SVLEPEGQGGHGYT,TRBV29-1,TRBD1,NA,TRBJ1-2
ASSYSETGGSSPLH,TRBV6-5,NA,NA,TRBJ1-6
ASSLTGPDTGELF,TRBV5-1,NA,NA,TRBJ2-2
ASSEPWDRGGNYGYT,TRBV27,TRBD1,NA,TRBJ1-2
ASSDRGATEAF,TRBV4-3,NA,once,TRBJ1-1
ASGGDMGYDGYT,TRBV7-9,NA,NA,TRBJ1-2
AIKGGVSTDTQY,TRBV10-3,NA,NA,TRBJ2-3
ASIAKYHRGSRAF,TRBV6-5,TRBD1,NA,TRBJ1-1
ASSLSQGANNSPLH,TRBV5-1,TRBD1,NA,TRBJ1-6
ASSFGPLGAGEPSVLGEQF,TRBV7-3,TRBD2,NA,TRBJ2-1